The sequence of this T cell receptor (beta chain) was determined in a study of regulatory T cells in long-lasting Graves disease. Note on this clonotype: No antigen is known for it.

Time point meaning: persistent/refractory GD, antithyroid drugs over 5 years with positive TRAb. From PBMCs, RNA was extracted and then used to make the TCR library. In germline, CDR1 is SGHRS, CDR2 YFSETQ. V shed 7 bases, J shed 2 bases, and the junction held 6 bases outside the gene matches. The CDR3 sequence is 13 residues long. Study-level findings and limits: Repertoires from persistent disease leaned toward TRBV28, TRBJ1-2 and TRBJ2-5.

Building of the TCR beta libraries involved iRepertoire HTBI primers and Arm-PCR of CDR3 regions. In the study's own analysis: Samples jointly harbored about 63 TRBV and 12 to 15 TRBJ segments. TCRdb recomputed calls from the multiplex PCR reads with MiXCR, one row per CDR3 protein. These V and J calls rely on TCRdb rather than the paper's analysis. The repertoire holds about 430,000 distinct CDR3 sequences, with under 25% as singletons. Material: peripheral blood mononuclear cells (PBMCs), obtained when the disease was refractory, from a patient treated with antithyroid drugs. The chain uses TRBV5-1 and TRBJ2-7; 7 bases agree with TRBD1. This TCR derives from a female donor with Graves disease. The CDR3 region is CASGWDSTYEQYF. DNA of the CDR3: TGCGCCAGCGGATGGGACAGCACCTACGAGCAGTACTTC. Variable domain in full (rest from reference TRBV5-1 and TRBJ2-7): KAGVTQTPRYLIKTRGQQVTLSCSPISGHRSVSWYQQTPGQGLQFLFEYFSETQRNKGNFPGRFSGRQFSNSRSEMNVSTLELGDSALYLCASGWDSTYEQYFGPGTRLTVT.